The 18 T cell receptor beta chains below were found in one sample sequenced in a study of cytomegalovirus exposure and HLA in healthy donors. 60 Vbeta and 13 Jbeta primers were used in PCR. Sequencing was performed with immunoSEQ multiplex PCR; in TCRdb, only in-frame clones are kept and a portion is missing. Among approximately 140,000 clones listed, more than 60% were seen once. Sequenced: PBMCs. The receptors originated from a middle-aged man in good health and CMV-seronegative.

The chain joins TRBV7-2 to TRBJ1-1, with 9 bases fitting TRBD1. After removal of 5 bases from V and 8 bases from J, the junction contained 9 bases not matched to a gene. The length of the CDR3 is 14 residues. CDR1 SGHTA and CDR2 FQGNSA come from the germline V gene. This CDR3 is CASSPNRGQAEAFF. The CDR3 coding sequence is TGTGCCAGCAGCCCGAACAGGGGGCAGGCGGAAGCTTTCTTT.

V and J are TRBV27 and TRBJ1-2; 9 positions agree with TRBD1. This CDR3 has 14 amino acids. Germline values: CDR1 MNHEY, CDR2 SMNVEV (reference sequence). With 5 bases clipped from V and 8 bases from J, the junction kept 9 bases outside the gene matches. The CDR3 spells CASSVIGTGLGYTF. The CDR3 DNA reads TGTGCCAGCAGTGTCATTGGGACAGGGTTGGGCTACACCTTC.

About this clone: An end of the junction does not agree with germline; a read error may underlie this. The gene calls are TRBV7-9 and TRBJ1-2, with 11 positions matching TRBD1. This CDR3 contains 15 residues. CDR1 is SEHNR and CDR2 is FQNEAQ in the germline V gene (reference sequence). DNA for the CDR3: TGTGCCGGCAGCTGGACAGGGGGCGCGAACTATGGCTACACCTTC. It specifies CAGSWTGGANYGYTF.

This sequence joins TRBV21-1 and TRBJ1-2; no DNA check was done on the table's D call, TRBD1. TRBV21-1 is marked as a pseudogene. The CDR3 covers 18 residues. The CDR3 here is CASSKSTTGEKANYGYTF. CDR3 nucleotides: TGTGCCAGCAGCAAAAGTACAACAGGTGAAAAGGCTAACTATGGCTACACCTTC.

CDR3 sequence: CASSQVGSGGLNEQFF. DNA for the CDR3: TGCGCCAGCAGCCAAGTCGGTAGCGGGGGCCTTAATGAGCAGTTCTTC. This chain uses TRBV4-3 with TRBJ2-1; 9 bases line up with TRBD2. Per germline, CDR1 LGHNA and CDR2 YSLEER. This CDR3 contains 16 residues. V was clipped by 1 base and J by 7 bases; unmatched bases: 8.

This chain joins TRBV5-1 and TRBJ1-2, with D possibly matching TRBD1 (5 bases). V was clipped by 4 bases and J by 4 bases, with 20 bases between them. There are 16 residues in the CDR3. Germline V gives CDR1 SGHRS, CDR2 YFSETQ. The CDR3 sequence is CASSPGGGEGSYGYTF. The CDR3 bases are TGCGCCAGCAGCCCTGGGGGGGGAGAAGGGAGCTATGGCTACACCTTC.

V and J are TRBV5-1 and TRBJ2-2; D ambiguous. V dropped 4 bases and J dropped 6 bases, with 7 bases sitting between them. Germline V gene lookup returns CDR1 SGHRS and CDR2 YFSETQ. This CDR3 is built from 12 residues. The CDR3 spells CASSPGSGELFF. In nucleotides, the CDR3 is TGCGCCAGCAGCCCCGGGTCCGGGGAGCTGTTTTTT.

V usage is TRBV5-6 and J usage is TRBJ2-3, with 7 bases matching TRBD2. This CDR3 has 16 amino acids. The J segment lost 2 bases and the V segment lost 3 bases, leaving 9 bases of the junction unmatched. Germline V gene sequence: CDR1 SGHDT, CDR2 YYEEEE. CDR3 protein: CASSWGAGRDTDTQYF. The CDR3 nucleotides read TGTGCCAGCAGCTGGGGAGCGGGGCGGGACACAGATACGCAGTATTTT.

J is TRBJ2-7 and V is TRBV9; 11 nucleotides align to TRBD1. The CDR3 has 16 amino acids. With V trimmed by 0 bases and J by 5 bases, 7 bases remained unmatched. CDR1 SGDLS and CDR2 YYNGEE come from the germline V gene. CDR3 DNA: TGTGCCAGCAGCGTAGGGGATACGGGACAGGGGGACGAGCAGTACTTC. It specifies CASSVGDTGQGDEQYF.

A few counts support this clone. This chain uses TRBV11-2 with TRBJ2-5; 8 bases map to TRBD1. V trimming: 5 bases; J trimming: 1 base; junction bases outside the gene matches: 3. CDR1 and CDR2 from the germline V gene are SGHAT and FQNNGV. This CDR3 is built from 14 residues. CDR3 sequence (DNA): TGTGCCAGCAGCCCGGACAGGGCCCAAGAGACCCAGTACTTC. Translated, it gives CASSPDRAQETQYF.

The rearrangement joins TRBV2 to TRBJ1-5; 7 bases line up with TRBD1. The germline gives CDR1 SNHLY, CDR2 FYNNEI. CDR3 length equals 15 residues. J lost 2 bases, V lost 6 bases, and 7 bases had no gene match. The CDR3 DNA reads as TGTGCCAGCAGCCCCAGGGGGTTAGGCAATCAGCCCCAGCATTTT. Residues: CASSPRGLGNQPQHF. The complete variable domain, with remaining parts taken from reference TRBV2 and TRBJ1-5, reads EPEVTQTPSHQVTQMGQEVILRCVPISNHLYFYWYRQILGQKVEFLVSFYNNEISEKSEIFDDQFSVERPDGSNFTLKIRSTKLEDSAMYFCASSPRGLGNQPQHFGDGTRLSIL.

The chain uses TRBV5-4 and TRBJ1-4; 7 positions agree with TRBD1. Trimming took 4 bases from V and 6 from J; bases not matched to a gene: 6. The CDR3 runs to 14 residues. Per the germline V gene, CDR1 is SGHNT and CDR2 is YYREEE (reference sequence). The CDR3 bases are TGTGCCAGCAGCGTACAGGGGAAGTATGAAAAACTGTTTTTT. It translates to CASSVQGKYEKLFF.

In regard to this clone: Other DNA sequences in the sample encode the same CDR3. V gene TRBV11-2 combines with J gene TRBJ2-5, with D unclear. The last part of the DNA fits TRBJ2-7 better; the J call may be wrong. Germline lookup yields CDR1 SGHAT and CDR2 FQNNGV. CDR3 length: 13 residues. The CDR3 here is CASSLGASYEQYF. The CDR3, as DNA: TGTGCCAGCAGCTTAGGGGCGTCCTACGAGCAGTACTTC.

This clone has only one observation. This sequence joins TRBV18 and TRBJ1-2; D perhaps matches TRBD1 (6 bases). The CDR3 covers 13 residues. With 3 bases removed from V and 7 bases from J, the gap between germline ends came to 12 bases. In germline, CDR1 is KGHSH, CDR2 LQKENI. The CDR3 loop is CASSPEWTAGYTF. The CDR3 bases are TGTGCCAGCTCACCTGAGTGGACAGCTGGCTACACCTTC.

The rearrangement links TRBV2 to TRBJ1-1, with D possibly being TRBD1 (5 bases). This CDR3 is built from 15 residues. Germline-derived CDR1 and CDR2 are SNHLY and FYNNEI. The V end was cut by 5 bases, the J end by 1 base, with 14 bases between. DNA of the CDR3: TGTGCCAGCAGTACACGGAGGGACTCGAACACTGAAGCTTTCTTT. The encoded protein is CASSTRRDSNTEAFF.

The chain uses TRBV6-6 and TRBJ1-1, with D unclear. In germline, CDR1 is MNHNY, CDR2 SVGAGI (reference sequence). This CDR3 contains 14 residues. V gave up 7 bases and J gave up 3 bases, with 15 bases separating them. CDR3 residues: CASTQTQRDTEAFF. The CDR3 DNA reads TGTGCCAGCACCCAGACTCAACGGGACACTGAAGCTTTCTTT.

V is TRBV7-9 and J is TRBJ1-5; TRBD1 matches 7 bases. Trimming took 4 bases from V and 9 from J; bases not matched to a gene: 9. The CDR3 spans 14 residues. CDR1 and CDR2 from the germline V gene are SEHNR and FQNEAQ (reference sequence). CDR3 region: CASSSTGDFAPQHF. The CDR3 DNA reads as TGTGCCAGCAGCTCCACAGGGGACTTCGCGCCCCAGCATTTT.

The chain links TRBV28 to TRBJ2-1; tentatively, D is TRBD2 (7 bases). Trimming stripped 2 bases from V and 9 bases from J, with 17 bases between. CDR1 and CDR2 (germline): MDHEN, SYDVKM. The CDR3 is made up of 15 amino acids. CDR3 loop: CASSLARGRLAEQFF. CDR3 bases: TGTGCCAGCAGTTTAGCCAGGGGACGACTAGCTGAGCAGTTCTTC.